This TCR beta chain was captured in a study of neurological immune-mediated disorders. Looking at the study overall: The study included about 35 multiple sclerosis patients, around 30 relapsing-remitting and 3 secondary progressive.

The CDR3 contains 11 residues. CDR1 is SGHAT, CDR2 FQNNGV, per germline. Trimming took 4 bases from V and 6 from J, leaving 7 bases between them. Notes on this clonotype: Its matching antigen is unknown.

Findings and caveats of the study: The authors found no clinical or MRI feature associated with the multiple sclerosis repertoire cluster. The repertoires of 18 of 34 multiple sclerosis patients were placed by phylogenetic grouping in a single related-CDR3 cluster, which may be a signature.

TCRdb re-called the 5' RACE reads through MiXCR, storing one row per CDR3 protein. The data contain under 75,000 distinct CDR3 sequences, 5.2% of them singletons. 2 million PBMCs stored at -80 C were the source of the unsorted libraries. The receptor was isolated from a human donor with multiple sclerosis. The donor label of this sample is uncertain. The gene calls are TRBV11-2 and TRBJ2-7; unclear D gene. Material for sequencing was PBMCs. CDR3 DNA: TGTGCCAGCAGCTGGGAAAGCGAGCAGTACTTC. Translating it yields CASSWESEQYF.